The 5 T cell receptor beta chains given below trace back to one sample, sequenced in a study of CD8 T cells in Susac syndrome. Random hexamers served to reverse transcribe roughly 0.5 to 1 ug RNA. TCRdb reprocessed the immunoSEQ multiplex PCR reads via MiXCR and lists one record per CDR3 protein. Seen here are about 110,000 distinct CDR3 sequences, 90% to 96% observed once, and the top ten hold around 0.1%. The specimen was CD4+ T cells from PBMCs. Receptors were obtained from a human donor in good health.

CDR3 in amino acids: CASSVYGNTEAFF. Here the CDR3 DNA reads TGTGCCAGCAGCGTATACGGTAACACTGAAGCTTTCTTT. V and J are TRBV9 and TRBJ1-1; unclear D gene. The V and J ends lost 1 base and 2 bases respectively, with 6 bases between them. Germline CDR1 SGDLS, CDR2 YYNGEE. The CDR3 consists of 13 residues.

This chain uses TRBV19 with TRBJ1-1, with D unresolved. Germline V CDR1 and CDR2: LNHDA, SQIVND (reference sequence). V was clipped by 4 bases and J by 4 bases, with 7 bases between them. This CDR3 is 12 amino acids long. The CDR3 coding sequence is TGTGCCAGTAGTAAGACGCTCACTGAAGCTTTCTTT. Protein: CASSKTLTEAFF. Using reference TRBV19 and TRBJ1-1 for the parts outside the CDR3, the full variable domain is DGGITQSPKYLFRKEGQNVTLSCEQNLNHDAMYWYRQDPGQGLRLIYYSQIVNDFQKGDIAEGYSVSREKKESFPLTVTSAQKNPTAFYLCASSKTLTEAFFGQGTRLTVV.

This clonotype was recorded a few times. The chain is built from TRBV4-1 and TRBJ2-7, with 11 bases lining up with TRBD2. Germline CDR1 MGHRA, CDR2 YSYEKL. The CDR3 is 16 amino acids. J was trimmed by 3 bases and V by 1 base; bases with no gene match: 5. The CDR3 DNA follows: TGCGCCAGCAGCCAAGGGACTAGCGGGCCAGGCTACGAGCAGTACTTC. This codes for CASSQGTSGPGYEQYF.

The chain couples TRBV7-2 to TRBJ1-5; TRBD1 aligns across 7 bases. J lost 0 bases, V lost 5 bases, and 4 bases had no gene match. Germline V gene data show CDR1 as SGHTA and CDR2 as FQGNSA. This CDR3 is built from 15 residues. CDR3 loop: CASSPGQVSNQPQHF. As DNA, the CDR3 is TGTGCCAGCAGCCCCGGACAGGTTAGCAATCAGCCCCAGCATTTT.

The genes are TRBV6-5 and TRBJ1-2; 7 positions match TRBD1. The junction had 8 bases not matched to a gene; V was cut back by 4 bases and J by 6 bases. Looked up from germline, CDR1 is MNHEY and CDR2 is SVGAGI. The CDR3 is 14 amino acids. This CDR3 reads CASSSPVTGNGYTF. CDR3 coding DNA: TGTGCCAGCAGTTCCCCCGTGACAGGGAATGGCTACACCTTC.